One sample yielded the 21 T cell receptor beta chains listed below, sequenced in a study of radiotherapy plus CTLA-4 blockade in lung cancer (dated by TCRdb to 2016 to 2019). Libraries were built with the immunoSEQ multiplex PCR assay. The table comes from immuneACCESS by way of TCRdb, which keeps in-frame sequences with V and J called. Part of the clones is missing from these tables; in studies checked, under half for an unresolved V gene and the rest for unknown reasons. The sample data list 60,000 to 70,000 clones, and around three quarters of these were observed just once. The top ten clones comprise roughly a tenth of the sample. The sample consisted of peripheral blood, taken from a patient treated with radiotherapy plus ipilimumab. The receptors stem from a human donor with non-small cell lung cancer who had a complete response to radiotherapy plus ipilimumab.

V and J are TRBV10-1 and TRBJ2-1; 7 positions match TRBD2. The length of the CDR3 is 14 residues. CDR1 and CDR2 from the germline V gene are WNHNN and SYGVQD (reference sequence). V trimming: 3 bases; J trimming: 7 bases; junction bases outside the gene matches: 6. CDR3 in DNA: TGCGCCAGCAGTGACGAGCGGGGTCTTAATGAGCAGTTCTTC. It encodes CASSDERGLNEQFF.

This clone appeared a single time. A read error may produce the germline difference seen at one junction end. The chain carries TRBV7-7 and TRBJ2-2; no clear D gene. Germline lookup yields CDR1 SSHAT and CDR2 FNYEAQ (reference sequence). The CDR3 contains 14 residues. The CDR3 reads CASSLEVNTGELFF. CDR3 DNA: TGTGCTAGCAGCCTTGAAGTGAACACCGGGGAGCTGTTTTTT.

This chain joins TRBV6-5 and TRBJ2-5, with TRBD2 as a possible D gene (5 bases). V lost 7 bases and J 5 bases, leaving 14 bases between the germline ends. This CDR3 is 13 amino acids long. Per the germline V gene, CDR1 is MNHEY and CDR2 is SVGAGI. The CDR3 here is CASKGSGPETQYF. The CDR3 DNA reads as TGTGCCAGCAAGGGAAGCGGTCCGGAGACCCAGTACTTC.

This chain joins TRBV7-2 and TRBJ2-6, with 10 nucleotides matching TRBD1. This CDR3 contains 18 residues. V was pared by 2 bases and J by 2 bases, with 6 bases of the junction left unmatched. Germline V gives CDR1 SGHTA, CDR2 FQGNSA. The CDR3 bases are TGTGCCAGCAGCTTAAGAGCCGGGACAGGGGCTGGGGCCAACGTCCTGACTTTC. Protein: CASSLRAGTGAGANVLTF.

In the case of this clone: A junction end diverges from the germline sequence, so it may reflect a read error. This chain joins TRBV5-1 and TRBJ1-1; TRBD1 is a possible D gene (5 bases). This CDR3 comprises 16 residues. Germline CDR1 is SGHRS and CDR2 is YFSETQ. The CDR3 DNA follows: TGCGCCAGCAGCTCTTCCGTTGGGGGGATGAACGCTGAAGCTTTCTTT. Protein: CASSSSVGGMNAEAFF.

The V gene is TRBV27, the J gene TRBJ2-7; 10 positions agree with TRBD1. V lost 6 bases and J lost 1; bases outside the gene matches: 6. Germline V CDR1 and CDR2: MNHEY, SMNVEV (reference sequence). The CDR3 loop spans 15 amino acids. The CDR3 protein is CASRSGTGVSYEQYV. CDR3 sequence (DNA): TGTGCCAGCAGATCCGGGACAGGGGTGTCCTACGAGCAGTACGTC.

The rearrangement links TRBV10-1 to TRBJ2-7; 8 bases fit TRBD2. J gave up 2 bases and V 9 bases, and 9 bases lay outside the gene matches. The germline gives CDR1 WNHNN, CDR2 SYGVQD (reference sequence). CDR3 length: 14 amino acids. The CDR3 reads CASSSVRGAYEQYF. CDR3 nucleotide sequence: TGCGCCAGTAGTTCCGTGCGGGGGGCCTACGAGCAGTACTTC.

V gene TRBV6-6 combines with J gene TRBJ1-5; no reliable D call. The CDR3 contains 15 residues. Germline V gene data show CDR1 as MNHNY and CDR2 as SVGAGI (reference sequence). V lost 5 bases, J lost 0 bases, and 11 bases lay in between. CDR3 nucleotides: TGTGCCAGCAGTGACCGGGCGAGTAGCAATCAGCCCCAGCATTTT. Amino acids: CASSDRASSNQPQHF.

The V gene is TRBV7-8, the J gene TRBJ1-4; no clear D gene. The CDR3 has 15 amino acids. The V gene lost 4 bases and the J gene lost 3 bases, with 12 bases spanning the gap. Germline values: CDR1 SGHVS, CDR2 FQNEAQ. The CDR3 sequence is CASSSVRRANEKLFF. CDR3 sequence (DNA): TGTGCCAGCAGCTCCGTCCGGAGAGCTAATGAAAAACTGTTTTTT.

The rearrangement joins TRBV7-2 to TRBJ2-6; D is uncertain. The V gene's germline CDR1 is SGHTA and CDR2 FQGNSA. The V end lost 3 bases, the J end lost 1 base, and 4 bases lay between the germline ends. This CDR3 spans 14 amino acids. CDR3 DNA: TGTGCCAGCAGCTTGTCTTCTGGGGCCAACGTCCTGACTTTC. Residues: CASSLSSGANVLTF.

In this sample, this clone turned up a few times. The chain couples TRBV5-6 to TRBJ2-7, with TRBD1 identical over 8 bases. The CDR3 totals 12 residues. The V gene end was trimmed by 4 bases and the J gene end by 5 bases; junction bases not matched to a gene: 2. Germline assignment: CDR1 SGHDT and CDR2 YYEEEE. The CDR3 region has the DNA TGTGCCAGCAGCCCGGGACAGGACGAGCAGTACGTC. Residues: CASSPGQDEQYV.

The CDR3 DNA sequence: TGTGCCAGCAGTTACTCGGGGCAGGGGGGCACTGAAGCTTTCTTT. This codes for CASSYSGQGGTEAFF. The chain has TRBV6-5 and TRBJ1-1; 7 nucleotides line up with TRBD1. The CDR3 has 15 residues. V lost 0 bases, J lost 4 bases, and 5 bases stayed unmatched. Per the germline V gene, CDR1 is MNHEY and CDR2 is SVGAGI.

This chain joins TRBV6-1 and TRBJ1-1; possibly TRBD1 for D (6 bases). The germline gives CDR1 MNHNS, CDR2 SASEGT. Trimming stripped 5 bases from V and 1 base from J, with 11 bases between. The CDR3 runs 14 residues. The CDR3 bases are TGTGCCAGCAGTTCCCTGGACAGGAACACTGAAGCTTTCTTT. Translation: CASSSLDRNTEAFF.

This clone was recorded a few times. The chain employs TRBV5-4 and TRBJ2-7; 8 positions agree with TRBD1. The CDR3 is 14 amino acids. Trimming at V came to 3 bases and at J to 4 bases, leaving 6 bases not matched to a gene. The V gene's germline CDR1 is SGHNT and CDR2 YYREEE (reference sequence). The CDR3, as DNA: TGTGCCAGCAGCTCGGGACAGGTTGCATACGAGCAGTACTTC. Amino acid sequence: CASSSGQVAYEQYF. Filled out from reference TRBV5-4 and TRBJ2-7, the complete variable domain reads ETGVTQSPTHLIKTRGQQVTLRCSSQSGHNTVSWYQQALGQGPQFIFQYYREEENGRGNFPPRFSGLQFPNYSSELNVNALELDDSALYLCASSSGQVAYEQYFGPGTRLTVT.

This clone turned up a few times. In the same sample, other DNA sequences code for this CDR3. The CDR3 DNA sequence: TGTGCCAGCAGCTTGGGGGGCGGCACTGAAGCTTTCTTT. This gives the protein CASSLGGGTEAFF. The chain joins TRBV5-6 to TRBJ1-1; tentative D call: TRBD1 (5 bases). The CDR3 length is 13 residues. Per the germline V gene, CDR1 is SGHDT and CDR2 is YYEEEE. V gave up 0 bases and J gave up 4 bases, with 7 bases separating them.

The chain employs TRBV30 and TRBJ2-5; 10 positions match TRBD2. The germline CDR1 and CDR2 sequences are GTSNPN and SVGIG (reference sequence). This CDR3 comprises 17 residues. The V segment lost 3 bases and the J segment 4 bases; nucleotides outside the gene matches: 14. The CDR3 DNA reads TGTGCCTGGAGCGTTCCTACGCTAGCGGGAGAGGGAGAGACCCAGTACTTC. Its protein product is CAWSVPTLAGEGETQYF.

The rearrangement joins TRBV5-4 to TRBJ2-2; 10 bases fit TRBD1. This CDR3 comprises 16 residues. The germline V gene has CDR1 SGHNT and CDR2 YYREEE (reference sequence). The trim removed 4 bases at V and 2 bases at J, leaving 5 bases unmatched. CDR3 in amino acids: CASSPGQGGNTGELFF. The CDR3 nucleotides are TGTGCCAGCAGCCCAGGACAGGGGGGCAACACCGGGGAGCTGTTTTTT.

This clone was observed a few times. Here the CDR3 reads CASSFTGTGITEAFF. The CDR3 DNA sequence: TGTGCCAGCAGCTTTACCGGGACAGGGATCACTGAAGCTTTCTTT. This chain connects TRBV7-2 to TRBJ1-1, with 9 bases fitting TRBD1. Trimming took 3 bases from V and 4 from J; bases not matched to a gene: 6. CDR1 SGHTA and CDR2 FQGNSA come from the germline V gene. The CDR3 is 15 residues long.

This rearrangement joins TRBV7-8 to TRBJ2-3; D gene unclear. Deletions cut 5 bases from V and 6 bases from J, with 15 bases between. Germline V lookup: CDR1 SGHVS, CDR2 FQNEAQ. This CDR3 is built from 14 residues. CDR3 bases: TGTGCCAGCAGCCCCGGGTCAACCTCCGATACGCAGTATTTT. Amino acid sequence: CASSPGSTSDTQYF.

The rearrangement links TRBV4-1 to TRBJ2-1; 10 bases are a match to TRBD1. Looked up from germline, CDR1 is MGHRA and CDR2 is YSYEKL. The CDR3 loop spans 15 amino acids. Losses at the gene ends were 4 bases for V and 7 bases for J; bases not matched to a gene: 7. This CDR3 reads CASSLRDRGWNEQFF. The CDR3 bases are TGCGCCAGCAGCCTCCGGGACAGGGGTTGGAATGAGCAGTTCTTC.

V usage is TRBV7-2 and J usage is TRBJ2-3; D is unresolved. The ends were cut back, 5 bases at V and 2 bases at J, with 5 bases in the middle. The CDR3 has 12 residues. Germline values: CDR1 SGHTA, CDR2 FQGNSA. CDR3 sequence reads: CASSPYTDTQYF. For the CDR3, the DNA is TGTGCCAGCAGCCCCTACACAGATACGCAGTATTTT.